This T cell receptor (beta chain) was observed in a study of blood T cell repertoires in COVID-19. Trimming stripped 1 base from V and 8 bases from J, with 9 bases between. CDR1 and CDR2 from the germline V gene are SGHTS and YDEGEE. The CDR3 is made up of 12 amino acids. The method was immunoSEQ multiplex PCR; TCRdb's version includes in-frame clones alone and lacks a portion of them. The table shows fewer than 70,000 clones, with approximately 86% occurring only once. The sequence was collected from a woman aged 60-70 years with acute or convalescent COVID-19. The rearrangement uses TRBV5-8 and TRBJ1-1; D gene uncertain. The material sequenced was peripheral blood. CDR3: CASSLTWREAFF. As DNA, the CDR3 is TGTGCCAGCAGCTTGACTTGGAGAGAAGCTTTCTTT.